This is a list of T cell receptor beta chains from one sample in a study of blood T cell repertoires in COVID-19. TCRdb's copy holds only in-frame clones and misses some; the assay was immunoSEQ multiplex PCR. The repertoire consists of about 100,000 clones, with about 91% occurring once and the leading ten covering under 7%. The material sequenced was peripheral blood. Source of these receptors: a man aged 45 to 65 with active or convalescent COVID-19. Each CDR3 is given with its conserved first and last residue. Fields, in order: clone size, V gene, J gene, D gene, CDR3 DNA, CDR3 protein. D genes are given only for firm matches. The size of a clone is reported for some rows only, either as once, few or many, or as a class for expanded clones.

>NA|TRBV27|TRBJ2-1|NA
TGTGCCAGCGGGTCCTGGGGGACAGGGCGTAGCGGGAGCTACAATGAGCAGTTCTTC
CASGSWGTGRSGSYNEQFF
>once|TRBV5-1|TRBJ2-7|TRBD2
TGCGCCAGCAGCACGGGACTAGCTAGGATCTACGAGCAGTACTTC
CASSTGLARIYEQYF
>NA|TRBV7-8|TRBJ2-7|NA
TGTGCCAGCAGCTCGGGAATGCTCTACGAGCAGTACTTC
CASSSGMLYEQYF
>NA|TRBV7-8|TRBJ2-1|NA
TGTGCCAGCAGCGCATTGAGCGGGCCATACAATGAGCAGTTCTTC
CASSALSGPYNEQFF
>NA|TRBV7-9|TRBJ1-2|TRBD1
TGTGCCAGCAGCTCAACAGGGGACTATGGCTACACCTTC
CASSSTGDYGYTF
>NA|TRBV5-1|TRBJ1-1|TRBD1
TGCGCCAGCAGCTCGGGACAGCCGAACACTGAAGCTTTCTTT
CASSSGQPNTEAFF
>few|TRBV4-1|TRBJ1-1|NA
TGCGCCAGCAGCCAATCCTGGGCCACTGAAGCTTTCTTT
CASSQSWATEAFF
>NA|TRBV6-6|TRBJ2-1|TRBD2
TGTGCCAGCAGCCGAAACCCGGGACTAGCGGGAGACAATGAGCAGTTCTTC
CASSRNPGLAGDNEQFF
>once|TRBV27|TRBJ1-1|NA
TGTGCCAGCAGTTACGAGAGATACACTGAAGCTTTCTTT
CASSYERYTEAFF
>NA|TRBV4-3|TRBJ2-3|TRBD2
TGCGCCAGCAGCCAAGGTAGCGGGAGGACAGATACGCAGTATTTT
CASSQGSGRTDTQYF
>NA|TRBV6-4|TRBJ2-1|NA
TGTGCCAGCAGTGACGTGGGAGGATCCTACAATGAGCAGTTCTTC
CASSDVGGSYNEQFF
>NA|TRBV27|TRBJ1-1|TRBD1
TGTGCCAGCAGTTTTGTTCCTTTGGGACAGGGAATGAACACTGAAGCTTTCTTT
CASSFVPLGQGMNTEAFF
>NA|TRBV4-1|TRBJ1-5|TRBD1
TGCGCCAGCAGCCAAGATCGAAAGACAGGGATTCAGCCCCAGCATTTT
CASSQDRKTGIQPQHF
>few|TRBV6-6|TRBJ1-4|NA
TGTGCCAGCAGTTCAGGGTGGGCTAATGAAAAACTGTTTTTT
CASSSGWANEKLFF
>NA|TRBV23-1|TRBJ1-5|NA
TGCGCCAGCAGTCAAACCGTGGTGACAGAGGTTAGGCCATATCAGCCCCAGCATTTT
CASSQTVVTEVRPYQPQHF
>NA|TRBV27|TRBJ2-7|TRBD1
TGTGCCAGCAGTTTAAGGGGACAGGGATCCTACGAGCAGTACTTC
CASSLRGQGSYEQYF
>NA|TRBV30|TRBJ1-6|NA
TGTGCCTGGAGTCGGGAGTCGCTCCACTTT
CAWSRESLHF
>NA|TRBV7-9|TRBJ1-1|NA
TGTGCCAGCAGCCAGAGAGCCGGGGGGAACACTGAAGCTTTCTTT
CASSQRAGGNTEAFF
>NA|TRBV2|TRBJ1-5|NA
TGTGCCAGCAGTGAACCAGATCTTAGCAATCAGCCCCAGCATTTT
CASSEPDLSNQPQHF
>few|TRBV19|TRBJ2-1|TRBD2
TGTGCCAGTAGTTTCCTAGCGGGGAGCTCCTACAATGAGCAGTTCTTC
CASSFLAGSSYNEQFF
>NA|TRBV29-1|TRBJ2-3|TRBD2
TGCAGCGTGGGAGGGCTAGCGGCCCTGTTTCCCGATACGCAGTATTTT
CSVGGLAALFPDTQYF
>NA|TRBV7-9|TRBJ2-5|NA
TGTGCCAGCAGCTTAGGGCGGGCAGTCTACCCGTACTTC
CASSLGRAVYPYF
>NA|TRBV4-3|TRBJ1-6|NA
TGCGCCAGCAGCCAAGATCTAGCAGGTCAGCCCCTCCACTTT
CASSQDLAGQPLHF
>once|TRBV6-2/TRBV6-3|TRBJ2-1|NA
TGTGCCAGCAGCCCCAGCGGATGGGAGGACAATGAGCAGTTCTTC
CASSPSGWEDNEQFF
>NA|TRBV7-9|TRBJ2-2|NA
TGTGCCAGCAGCTCTCGCGTGGGGCCTTCCACCGGGGAGCTGTTTTTT
CASSSRVGPSTGELFF
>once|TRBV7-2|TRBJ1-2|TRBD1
TGTGCCAGCAGCTTAGGAGGAGGGGGCCTCTATGGCTACACCTTC
CASSLGGGGLYGYTF
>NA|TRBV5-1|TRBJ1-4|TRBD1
TGCGCCAGCAGCTCACAGACAGGGCGAGCGGAAAAACTGTTTTTT
CASSSQTGRAEKLFF
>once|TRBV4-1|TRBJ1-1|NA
TGCGCCAGCAGCCAACTACCCGGGGAGCGGCGCGCTGAAGCTTTCTTT
CASSQLPGERRAEAFF
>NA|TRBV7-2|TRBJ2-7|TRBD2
TGTGCCAGCAGCGGGACTAGGACGGTCTCCTACGAGCAGTACTTC
CASSGTRTVSYEQYF
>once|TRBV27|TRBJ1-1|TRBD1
TGTGCCAGCAGTTTGGGCAGGGGGCTTTCAGGGACTGAAGCTTTCTTT
CASSLGRGLSGTEAFF
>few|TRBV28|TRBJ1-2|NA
TGTGCCAGCATGTGGGGGCGGTCTGGCTACACCTTC
CASMWGRSGYTF
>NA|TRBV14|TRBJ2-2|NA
TGTGCCAGCAGCCTCGCCGCGCAGGGGCCCGGGGAGCTGTTTTTT
CASSLAAQGPGELFF
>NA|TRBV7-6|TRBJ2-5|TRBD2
TGTGCCAGCAGCCGGATAGCGGGAGAGGAGACCCAGTACTTC
CASSRIAGEETQYF
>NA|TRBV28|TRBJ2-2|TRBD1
TGTGCCAGCAGTTTATACGGACAGGGGCGACTGTTTTTT
CASSLYGQGRLFF
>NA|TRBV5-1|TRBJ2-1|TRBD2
TGCGCCAGCAGCTTGATGGGGGGACTAGCAACCAATGAGCAGTTCTTC
CASSLMGGLATNEQFF
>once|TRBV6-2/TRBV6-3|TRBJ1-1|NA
TGTGCCAGCAGTTACGCACAGGGTTCTGAAGCTTTCTTT
CASSYAQGSEAFF
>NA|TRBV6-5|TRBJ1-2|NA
TGTGCCGCGGCCCCCCTGGAGAGAAGCTATGGCTACACCTTC
CAAAPLERSYGYTF
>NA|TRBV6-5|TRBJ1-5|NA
TGTGCCAGCGAGCCGGACAACCATCAGCCCCAGCATTTT
CASEPDNHQPQHF
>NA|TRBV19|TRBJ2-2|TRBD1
TGTGCCAGTAGTGTTGCAGGGGGCACCGGGGAGCTGTTTTTT
CASSVAGGTGELFF
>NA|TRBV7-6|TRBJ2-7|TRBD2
TGTGCCAGCAGCTTAGCGGTAGCGGGGGTCTACGAGCAGTACTTC
CASSLAVAGVYEQYF
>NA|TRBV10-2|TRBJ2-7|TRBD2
TGCGCCAGCAGTGAGCGGGACTACTCCTACGAGCAGTACTTC
CASSERDYSYEQYF
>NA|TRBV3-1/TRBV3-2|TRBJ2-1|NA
TGTGCCAGCACCCACGGGAACTCTATGAGGTTCTTC
CASTHGNSMRFF
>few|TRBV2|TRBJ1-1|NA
TGTGCCAGCGGTAACCTCGGGGTTGGAGCTTTCTTT
CASGNLGVGAFF
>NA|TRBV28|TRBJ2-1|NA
TGTGCCAGCCAACCCCGGTTCCGAAACAATGAGCAGTTCTTC
CASQPRFRNNEQFF
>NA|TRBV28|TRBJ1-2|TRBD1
TGTGCCAGCAGTGGCCTAGGGACAGTCAATGGCTACACCTTC
CASSGLGTVNGYTF